This T cell receptor beta chain originates from a study of siplizumab effects on memory and regulatory T cells. Study-wide results and caveats: It was not possible to assign a naive or memory phenotype to roughly 80-96% of proliferating CD4+ or CD8+ clones.

Remarks on this clone: Its antigen is not known.

V was clipped by 0 bases and J by 0 bases, with 6 bases between them. The CDR3 runs to 14 residues. Germline V gene lookup returns CDR1 MDHEN and CDR2 SYDVKM. Libraries were prepared by immunoSEQ multiplex PCR; TCRdb keeps only in-frame clonotypes and omits some of them. The sample includes around 100,000 clones, about 95% of them seen just once. The sequence was obtained from a human donor in good health. This chain connects TRBV28 to TRBJ2-7; no reliable D call. Sample: Tregs sorted from blood. CDR3 in amino acids: CASSLWVSSYEQYF. CDR3 bases: TGTGCCAGCAGTTTATGGGTCAGCTCCTACGAGCAGTACTTC.